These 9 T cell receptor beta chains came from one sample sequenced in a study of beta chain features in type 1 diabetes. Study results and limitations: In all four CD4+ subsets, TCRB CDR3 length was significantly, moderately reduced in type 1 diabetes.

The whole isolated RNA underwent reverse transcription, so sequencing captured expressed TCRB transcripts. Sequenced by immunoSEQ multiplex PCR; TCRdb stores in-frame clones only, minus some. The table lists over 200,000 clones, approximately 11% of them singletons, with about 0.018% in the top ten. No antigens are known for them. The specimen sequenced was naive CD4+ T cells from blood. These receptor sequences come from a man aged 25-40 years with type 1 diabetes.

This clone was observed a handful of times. As DNA, the CDR3 is TGTGCCAGCAGTAGGACAGTAAACACTGAAGCTTTCTTT. Translating it yields CASSRTVNTEAFF. The rearrangement uses TRBV6-5 and TRBJ1-1; possibly TRBD1 for D (6 bases). The ends were cut back, 5 bases at V and 2 bases at J, with 9 bases in the middle. CDR3 length: 13 residues. Germline loops: CDR1 MNHEY, CDR2 SVGAGI.

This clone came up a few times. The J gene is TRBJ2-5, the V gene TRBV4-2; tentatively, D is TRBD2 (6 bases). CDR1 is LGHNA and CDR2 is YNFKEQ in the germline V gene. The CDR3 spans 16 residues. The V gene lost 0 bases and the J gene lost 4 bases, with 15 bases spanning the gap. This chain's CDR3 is CASSQDLERGGETQYF. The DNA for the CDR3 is TGTGCCAGCAGCCAAGATCTTGAAAGGGGAGGAGAGACCCAGTACTTC.

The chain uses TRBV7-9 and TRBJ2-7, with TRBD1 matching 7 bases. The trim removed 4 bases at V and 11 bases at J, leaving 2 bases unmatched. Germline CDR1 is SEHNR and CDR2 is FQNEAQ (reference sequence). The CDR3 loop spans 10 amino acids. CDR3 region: CASSSGTEYF. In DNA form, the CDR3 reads TGTGCCAGCAGCTCCGGGACAGAGTACTTC.

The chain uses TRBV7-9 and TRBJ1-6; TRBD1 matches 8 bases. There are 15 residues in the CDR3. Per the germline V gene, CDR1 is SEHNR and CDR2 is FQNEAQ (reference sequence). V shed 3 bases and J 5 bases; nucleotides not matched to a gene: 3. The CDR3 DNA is TGTGCCAGCAGCTTTGGGACAGGCGATAATTCACCCCTCCACTTT. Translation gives CASSFGTGDNSPLHF.

CDR3: CSSRREGSEAFF. In DNA, the CDR3 is TGCAGCTCACGAAGGGAGGGGTCTGAAGCTTTCTTT. The rearrangement uses TRBV29-1 and TRBJ1-1; possible D gene TRBD1, 5 bases. With 8 bases removed from V and 6 bases from J, the gap between germline ends came to 16 bases. The CDR3 length is 12 residues. The germline CDR1 and CDR2 sequences are SQVTM and ANQGSEA. The full variable domain, its missing parts supplied by reference TRBV29-1 and TRBJ1-1, is SAVISQKPSRDICQRGTSLTIQCQVDSQVTMMFWYRQQPGQSLTLIATANQGSEATYESGFVIDKFPISRPNLTFSTLTVSNMSPEDSSIYLCSSRREGSEAFFGQGTRLTVV.

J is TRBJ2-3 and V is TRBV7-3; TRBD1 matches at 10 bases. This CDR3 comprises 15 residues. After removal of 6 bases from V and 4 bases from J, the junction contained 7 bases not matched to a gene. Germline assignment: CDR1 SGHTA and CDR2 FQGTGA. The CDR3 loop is CASSRQGAVADTQYF. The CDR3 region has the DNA TGTGCCAGCAGTCGACAGGGGGCTGTCGCAGATACGCAGTATTTT. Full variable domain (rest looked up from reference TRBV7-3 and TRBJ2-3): GAGVSQTPSNKVTEKGKYVELRCDPISGHTALYWYRQSLGQGPEFLIYFQGTGAADDSGLPNDRFFAVRPEGSVSTLKIQRTERGDSAVYLCASSRQGAVADTQYFGPGTRLTVL.

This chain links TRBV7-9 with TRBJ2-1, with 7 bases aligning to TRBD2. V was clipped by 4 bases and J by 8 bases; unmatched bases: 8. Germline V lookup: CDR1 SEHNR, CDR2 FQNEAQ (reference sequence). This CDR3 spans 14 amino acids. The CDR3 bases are TGTGCCAGCAGCTCGTCTAGCGGATCCGATGAGCAGTTCTTC. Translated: CASSSSSGSDEQFF.

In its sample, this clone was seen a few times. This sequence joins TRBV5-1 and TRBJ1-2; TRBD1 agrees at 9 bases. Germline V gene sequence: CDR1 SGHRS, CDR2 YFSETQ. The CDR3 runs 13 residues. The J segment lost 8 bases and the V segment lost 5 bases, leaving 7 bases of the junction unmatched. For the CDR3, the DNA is TGCGCCAGCAGAGGACAGGGGACGGAGGGCTACACCTTC. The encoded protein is CASRGQGTEGYTF. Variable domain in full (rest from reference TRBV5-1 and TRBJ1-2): KAGVTQTPRYLIKTRGQQVTLSCSPISGHRSVSWYQQTPGQGLQFLFEYFSETQRNKGNFPGRFSGRQFSNSRSEMNVSTLELGDSALYLCASRGQGTEGYTFGSGTRLTVV.

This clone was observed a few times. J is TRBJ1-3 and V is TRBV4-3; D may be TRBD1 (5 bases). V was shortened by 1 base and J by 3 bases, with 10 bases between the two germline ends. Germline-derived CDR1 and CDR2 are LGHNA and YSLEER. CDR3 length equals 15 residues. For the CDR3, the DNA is TGCGCCAGCAGCCAAGCCCCAGGGTATGGAAACACCATATATTTT. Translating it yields CASSQAPGYGNTIYF.